This T cell receptor (beta chain) was sequenced in a study of response to subunit inactivated influenza vaccine. Study outcomes and limitations: The study's authors posited that every seasonal influenza vaccination enlists few new T cells.

Trimming pared 3 bases from V and 7 bases from J, leaving 12 bases between. Germline CDR1 and CDR2: DFQATT and SNEGSKA (reference sequence). This CDR3 region has 12 residues. With respect to this clonotype: Its antigen is as yet unknown.

Each CDR3 protein gets one entry after TCRdb re-called the RT-PCR reads with MiXCR. This sample has around 490,000 distinct CDR3 sequences, with 6.5% to 8% found just once. The sequences come from PBMCs from blood, collected approximately 25 months after vaccination. This rearrangement joins TRBV20-1 to TRBJ1-1; D unresolved. The receptor's source is a man between 50 and 75 years old who received an inactivated influenza vaccine. The CDR3 DNA is TGCAGTGCTAGGCGACCCCCCGGTGAAGCTTTCTTT. This translates into CSARRPPGEAFF.